This T cell receptor beta chain comes out of a study of blood T cell repertoires in COVID-19. For the study at large: Both acute and convalescent COVID-19 samples were obtained from the United States, Italy and Spain. T cells, B-cell-depleted T cells, or PBMCs provided the cDNA or gDNA that served as material.

Authors' methods: How many nucleated cells were present was estimated from reference gene primer amplification. Some clones are missing from TCRdb's copy, which holds only in-frame ones; the method was immunoSEQ multiplex PCR. V and J calls and clone size come straight from that table; D and trimming were deduced from the DNA. The repertoire holds 150,000 or so clones, around 84% seen once, with approximately 1.8% in the top ten. This receptor was taken from a man older than 75 with acute or convalescent COVID-19. The specimen sequenced was peripheral blood.

CDR3 DNA: TGTGCCAGCAGCTTGAGTCCCGGGACAGTCGGGACTGAAGCTTTCTTT. This codes for CASSLSPGTVGTEAFF. J is TRBJ1-1 and V is TRBV7-9; 7 bases align to TRBD1. V gave up 3 bases and J gave up 5 bases; unmatched junction bases: 12. Germline loops: CDR1 SEHNR, CDR2 FQNEAQ (reference sequence). This CDR3 contains 16 residues. The whole variable domain, filled in from reference TRBV7-9 and TRBJ1-1, reads DTGVSQNPRHKITKRGQNVTFRCDPISEHNRLYWYRQTLGQGPEFLTYFQNEAQLEKSRLLSDRFSAERPKGSFSTLEIQRTEQGDSAMYLCASSLSPGTVGTEAFFGQGTRLTVV.